These T cell receptor beta chains were read from a single sample in a study of Graves' ophthalmopathy and Graves' hyperthyroidism. TCRdb redid the calling of the multiplex PCR reads with MiXCR, one entry per CDR3 protein. The sample lists about 700,000 distinct CDR3 sequences, around 40% seen once, with roughly 46% in the top ten. Sequencing was performed on peripheral blood. Source of these receptors: an adult man with Graves' ophthalmopathy. CDR3s include the opening cysteine and the closing phenylalanine or tryptophan. The D gene is left open where the match is weak. Some rows have no size entry. The others give once, few or many, or a class for an expanded clone.

>TRBJ2-7|TRBV7-3|.|.
CASLDGTYEQYF
TGTGCCAGCTTAGACGGGACCTACGAGCAGTACTTC
>TRBJ1-2|TRBV6-6|.|.
CASSYLTGYGYTF
TGTGCCAGCAGTTACCTCACAGGTTATGGCTACACCTTC
>TRBJ2-7|TRBV15|.|.
CATSRGEGVYF
TGTGCCACCAGCAGAGGAGAGGGAGTGTACTTC
>TRBJ1-2|TRBV12-3/TRBV12-4|.|few
CASSRNSGGYGYTF
TGTGCCAGCAGTCGAAACTCGGGCGGCTATGGCTACACCTTC
>TRBJ2-6|TRBV9|TRBD2|once
CASSVAGLAGVNVLTF
TGTGCCAGCAGCGTAGCCGGGCTAGCGGGGGTCAACGTCCTGACTTTC
>TRBJ1-5|TRBV2|.|many
CASSLRGVSNQPQHF
TGTGCCAGCAGTCTCAGGGGAGTTAGCAATCAGCCCCAGCATTTT
>TRBJ1-3|TRBV9|TRBD1|few
CASSVGGTGVSPSGNTIYF
TGTGCCAGCAGCGTAGGTGGGACAGGGGTCTCCCCCTCTGGAAACACCATATATTTT
>TRBJ1-1|TRBV20-1|.|once
CSAWDTENTEAFF
TGCAGTGCTTGGGACACTGAGAACACTGAAGCTTTCTTT
>TRBJ1-3|TRBV5-6|.|once
CASSPTGRGNTIYF
TGTGCCAGCAGCCCAACGGGGAGGGGAAACACCATATATTTT
>TRBJ2-6|TRBV14|TRBD2|.
CASRGRVSGANVLTF
TGTGCCAGCAGGGGGAGGGTCTCCGGGGCCAACGTCCTGACTTTC
>TRBJ2-7|TRBV7-3|.|.
CASSVVRDNSYEQYF
TGTGCCAGCAGCGTGGTCCGGGACAACTCCTACGAGCAGTACTTC
>TRBJ1-2|TRBV7-9|.|few
CASSLGSGGYGYTF
TGTGCCAGCAGCCTCGGGTCTGGCGGCTATGGCTACACCTTC
>TRBJ2-7|TRBV4-1|.|.
CAGSQDGGEQYF
TGCGCCGGCAGCCAAGATGGGGGCGAGCAGTACTTC
>TRBJ2-7|TRBV20-1|.|many
CSATTGSYEQYF
TGCAGTGCTACCACAGGCTCCTACGAGCAGTACTTC
>TRBJ1-2|TRBV14|.|.
CASSQDGTHYGYTF
TGTGCCAGCAGCCAAGACGGGACACACTATGGCTACACCTTC
>TRBJ1-1|TRBV2|TRBD1|many
CASREDRGVGDTEAFF
TGTGCCAGCAGGGAGGACAGGGGCGTAGGTGACACTGAAGCTTTCTTT
>TRBJ2-5|TRBV2|TRBD2|.
CASSYSGGTRLTQYF
TGTGCCAGCAGTTACAGCGGGGGGACACGTTTGACCCAGTACTTC
>TRBJ2-7|TRBV4-1|.|.
CASSPSPGQRTYEQYF
TGCGCCAGCAGCCCCAGTCCCGGACAGCGAACGTACGAGCAGTACTTC
>TRBJ1-4|TRBV29-1|.|.
CSVGSWNEKLFF
TGCAGCGTTGGGAGCTGGAATGAAAAACTGTTTTTT